This T cell receptor beta chain was sequenced during a study of preoperative IRX-2 immunotherapy in early breast cancer. Regarding treatment: preoperative locoregional IRX-2 cytokine immunotherapy. V was clipped by 3 bases and J by 8 bases, with 11 bases between them. Germline V gene data show CDR1 as MNHNS and CDR2 as SASEGT. The length of the CDR3 is 14 residues. Generated by immunoSEQ multiplex PCR, the TCRdb table keeps only in-frame clones and is missing some. The table includes more than 20,000 clones, about 90% detected once. The input for sequencing was tumor tissue, taken after IRX-2 immunotherapy. The clonotype comes from a human donor with breast cancer. J is TRBJ1-6 and V is TRBV6-1; D not resolved. As DNA, the CDR3 is TGTGCCAGCAGTGATCTGGACGGTTATTCACCCCTCCACTTT. As protein: CASSDLDGYSPLHF.